This TCR beta chain stems from a study of cytomegalovirus exposure and HLA in healthy donors. Some clones are missing from TCRdb's copy, which holds only in-frame ones; the method was immunoSEQ multiplex PCR. The table lists about 120,000 clones, around 88% of them singletons. Findings and limits, study-wide: Rarity characterized most TCR sequences, yet some public TCRs appeared in many donors. Subsequent analysis revealed that first-cohort TCR clusters tended to co-occur in the roughly 120 validation repertoires.

This clone was counted only a few times. Its specificity is not known. V shed 0 bases, J shed 1 base, and the junction held 0 bases outside the gene matches. Per the germline V gene, CDR1 is MNHNS and CDR2 is SASEGT. The CDR3 runs 15 residues. Sequenced input: PBMCs. This TCR derives from a man aged 18 to 29 in good health and CMV-seronegative. The chain couples TRBV6-1 to TRBJ2-5; 9 bases are a match to TRBD2. The CDR3, as DNA: TGTGCCAGCAGTGAAGCAGCGGGAGGCCAAGAGACCCAGTACTTC. Its translation: CASSEAAGGQETQYF.